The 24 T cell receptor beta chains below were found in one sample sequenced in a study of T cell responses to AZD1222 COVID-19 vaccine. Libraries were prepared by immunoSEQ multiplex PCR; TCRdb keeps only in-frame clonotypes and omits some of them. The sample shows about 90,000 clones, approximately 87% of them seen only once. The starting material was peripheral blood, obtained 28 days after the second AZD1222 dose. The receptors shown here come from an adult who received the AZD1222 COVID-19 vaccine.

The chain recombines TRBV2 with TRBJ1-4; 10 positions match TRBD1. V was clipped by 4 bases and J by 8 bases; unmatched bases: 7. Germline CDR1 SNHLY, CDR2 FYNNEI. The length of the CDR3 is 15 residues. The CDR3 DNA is TGTGCCAGCAGTGCTCGGACAGGGGGGAGGGAAAAACTGTTTTTT. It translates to CASSARTGGREKLFF.

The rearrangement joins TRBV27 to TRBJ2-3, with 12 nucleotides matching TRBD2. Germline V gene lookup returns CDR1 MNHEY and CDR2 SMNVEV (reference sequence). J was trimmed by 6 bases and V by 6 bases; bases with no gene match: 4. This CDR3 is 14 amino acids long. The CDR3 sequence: CASRLAGGADTQYF. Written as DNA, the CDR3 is TGTGCCAGCAGGCTAGCGGGAGGGGCGGATACGCAGTATTTT.

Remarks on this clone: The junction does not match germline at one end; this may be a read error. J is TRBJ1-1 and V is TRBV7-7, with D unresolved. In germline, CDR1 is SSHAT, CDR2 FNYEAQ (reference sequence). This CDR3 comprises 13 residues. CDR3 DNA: TGTGCTAGCAGCTTAGGGCCGGACACTGAAGCTTTCTTT. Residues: CASSLGPDTEAFF. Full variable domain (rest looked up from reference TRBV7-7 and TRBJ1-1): GAGVSQSPRYKVTKRGQDVTLRCDPISSHATLYWYQQALGQGPEFLTYFNYEAQPDKSGLPSDRFSAERPEGSISTLTIQRTEQRDSAMYRCASSLGPDTEAFFGQGTRLTVV.

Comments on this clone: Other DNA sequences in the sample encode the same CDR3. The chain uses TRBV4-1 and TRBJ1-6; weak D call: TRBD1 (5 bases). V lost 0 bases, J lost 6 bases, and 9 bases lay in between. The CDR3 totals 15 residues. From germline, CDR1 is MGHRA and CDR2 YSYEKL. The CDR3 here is CASSQDGQGNSPLHF. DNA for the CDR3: TGCGCCAGCAGCCAAGATGGGCAGGGTAATTCACCCCTCCACTTT.

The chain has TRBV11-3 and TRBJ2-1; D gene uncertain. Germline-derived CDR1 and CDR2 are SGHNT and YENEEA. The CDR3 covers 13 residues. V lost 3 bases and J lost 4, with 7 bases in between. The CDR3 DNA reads TGTGCCAGCAGCTTCGGGCTTTACAATGAGCAGTTCTTC. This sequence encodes CASSFGLYNEQFF.

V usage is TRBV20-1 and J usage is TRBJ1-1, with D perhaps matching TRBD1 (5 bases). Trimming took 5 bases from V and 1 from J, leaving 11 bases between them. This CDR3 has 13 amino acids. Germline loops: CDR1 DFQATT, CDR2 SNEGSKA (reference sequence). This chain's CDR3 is CSACATGNTEAFF. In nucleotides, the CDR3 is TGCAGTGCTTGTGCCACAGGGAACACTGAAGCTTTCTTT.

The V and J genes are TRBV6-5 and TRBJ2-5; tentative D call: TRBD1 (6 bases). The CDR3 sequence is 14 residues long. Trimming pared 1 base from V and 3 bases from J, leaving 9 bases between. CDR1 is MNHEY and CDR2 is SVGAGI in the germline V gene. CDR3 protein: CASSYYGQKETQYF. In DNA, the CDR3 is TGTGCCAGCAGTTACTATGGACAGAAAGAGACCCAGTACTTC.

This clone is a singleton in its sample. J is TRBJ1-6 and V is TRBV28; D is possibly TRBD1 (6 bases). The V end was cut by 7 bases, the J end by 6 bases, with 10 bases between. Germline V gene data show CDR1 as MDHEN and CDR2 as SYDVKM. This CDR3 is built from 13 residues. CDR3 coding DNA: TGTGCCAGCAAACAGGGTCTTAATTCACCCCTCCACTTT. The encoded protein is CASKQGLNSPLHF. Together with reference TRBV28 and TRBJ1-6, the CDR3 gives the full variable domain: DVKVTQSSRYLVKRTGEKVFLECVQDMDHENMFWYRQDPGLGLRLIYFSYDVKMKEKGDIPEGYSVSREKKERFSLILESASTNQTSMYLCASKQGLNSPLHFGNGTRLTVT.

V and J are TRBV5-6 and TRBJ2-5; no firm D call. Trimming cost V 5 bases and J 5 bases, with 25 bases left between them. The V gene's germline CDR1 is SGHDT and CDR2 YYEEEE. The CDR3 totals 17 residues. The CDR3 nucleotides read TGTGCCAGCAGTCTTGACCCGCCTTGTTGGGTCAGGGAGACCCAGTACTTC. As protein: CASSLDPPCWVRETQYF.

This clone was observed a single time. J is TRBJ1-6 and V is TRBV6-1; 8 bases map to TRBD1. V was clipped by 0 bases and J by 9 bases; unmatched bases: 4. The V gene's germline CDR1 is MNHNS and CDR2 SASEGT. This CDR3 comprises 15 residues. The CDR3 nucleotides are TGTGCCAGCAGTGAAGCCAGGGGGCTGGGTTCACCCCTCCACTTT. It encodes CASSEARGLGSPLHF.

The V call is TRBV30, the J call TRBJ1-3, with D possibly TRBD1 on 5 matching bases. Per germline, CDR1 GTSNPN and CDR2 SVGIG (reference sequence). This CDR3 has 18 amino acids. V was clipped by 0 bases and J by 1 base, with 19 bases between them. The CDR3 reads CAWSVSTGVEASGNTIYF. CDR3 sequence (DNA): TGTGCCTGGAGTGTAAGCACGGGGGTTGAGGCTTCTGGAAACACCATATATTTT.

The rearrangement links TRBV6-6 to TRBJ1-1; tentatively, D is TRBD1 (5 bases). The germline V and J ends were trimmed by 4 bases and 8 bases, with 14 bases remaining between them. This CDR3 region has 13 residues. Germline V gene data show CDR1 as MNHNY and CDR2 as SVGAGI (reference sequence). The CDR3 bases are TGTGCCAGCAGTTCTTCTTCCGGGACCGAAGCTTTCTTT. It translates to CASSSSSGTEAFF.

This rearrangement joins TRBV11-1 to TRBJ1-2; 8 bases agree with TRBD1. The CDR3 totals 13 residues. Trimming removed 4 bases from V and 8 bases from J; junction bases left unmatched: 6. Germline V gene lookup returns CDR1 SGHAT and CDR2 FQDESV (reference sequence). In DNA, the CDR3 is TGTGCCAGCAGCTCTGACAGGGGAAACGGCTACACCTTC. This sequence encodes CASSSDRGNGYTF. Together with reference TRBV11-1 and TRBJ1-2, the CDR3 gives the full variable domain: EAEVAQSPRYKITEKSQAVAFWCDPISGHATLYWYRQILGQGPELLVQFQDESVVDDSQLPKDRFSAERLKGVDSTLKIQPAELGDSAMYLCASSSDRGNGYTFGSGTRLTVV.

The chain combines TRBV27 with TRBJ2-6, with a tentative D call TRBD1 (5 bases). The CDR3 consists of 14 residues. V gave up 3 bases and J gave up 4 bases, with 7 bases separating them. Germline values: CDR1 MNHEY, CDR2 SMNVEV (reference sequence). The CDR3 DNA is TGTGCCAGCAGTTTCAGGGCCGGGGCCAACGTCCTGACTTTC. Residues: CASSFRAGANVLTF.

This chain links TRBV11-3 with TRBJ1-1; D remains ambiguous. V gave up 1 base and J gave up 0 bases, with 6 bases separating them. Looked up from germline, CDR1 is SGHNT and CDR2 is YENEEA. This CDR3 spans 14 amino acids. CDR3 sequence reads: CASSLVLVNTEAFF. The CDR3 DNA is TGTGCCAGCAGCTTAGTTTTGGTGAACACTGAAGCTTTCTTT.

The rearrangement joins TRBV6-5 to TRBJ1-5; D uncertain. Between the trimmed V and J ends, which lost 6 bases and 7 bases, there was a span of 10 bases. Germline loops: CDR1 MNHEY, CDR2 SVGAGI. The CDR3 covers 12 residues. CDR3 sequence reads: CASSPSGQPQHF. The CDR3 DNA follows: TGTGCCAGCAGCCCATCTGGGCAGCCCCAGCATTTT.

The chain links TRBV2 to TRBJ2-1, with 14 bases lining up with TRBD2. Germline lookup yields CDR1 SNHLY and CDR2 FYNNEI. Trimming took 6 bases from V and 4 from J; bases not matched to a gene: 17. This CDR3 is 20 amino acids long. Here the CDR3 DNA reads TGTGCCAGCAGCGATGTATTCTACCAGACTAGCGGGGGGGGATACAATGAGCAGTTCTTC. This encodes CASSDVFYQTSGGGYNEQFF.

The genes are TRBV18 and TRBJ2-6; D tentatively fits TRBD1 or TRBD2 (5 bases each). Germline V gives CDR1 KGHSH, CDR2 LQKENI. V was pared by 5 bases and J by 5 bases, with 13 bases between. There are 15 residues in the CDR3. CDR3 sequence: CASSTGTSWANVLTF. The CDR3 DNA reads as TGTGCCAGCTCAACCGGGACCTCCTGGGCCAACGTCCTGACTTTC.

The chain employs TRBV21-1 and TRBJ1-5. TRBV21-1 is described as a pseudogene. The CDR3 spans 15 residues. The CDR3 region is CASSTPSDLGQPQHF. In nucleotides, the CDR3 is TGTGCCAGCAGCACTCCGTCAGATCTGGGTCAGCCCCAGCATTTT.

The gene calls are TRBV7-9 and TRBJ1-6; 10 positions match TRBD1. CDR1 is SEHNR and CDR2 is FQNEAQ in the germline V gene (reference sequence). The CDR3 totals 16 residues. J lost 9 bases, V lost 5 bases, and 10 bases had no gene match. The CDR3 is CASSPPTGGASSPLHF. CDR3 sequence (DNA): TGTGCCAGCAGCCCCCCGACAGGGGGCGCGTCTTCACCCCTCCACTTT. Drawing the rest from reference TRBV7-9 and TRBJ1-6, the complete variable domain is DTGVSQNPRHKITKRGQNVTFRCDPISEHNRLYWYRQTLGQGPEFLTYFQNEAQLEKSRLLSDRFSAERPKGSFSTLEIQRTEQGDSAMYLCASSPPTGGASSPLHFGNGTRLTVT.

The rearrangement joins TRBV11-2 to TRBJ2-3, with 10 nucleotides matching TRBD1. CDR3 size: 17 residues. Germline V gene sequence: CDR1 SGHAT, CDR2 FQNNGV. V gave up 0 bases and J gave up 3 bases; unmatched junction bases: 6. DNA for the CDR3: TGTGCCAGCAGCTTAGAAGCTGGGACAGGGGTAACAGATACGCAGTATTTT. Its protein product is CASSLEAGTGVTDTQYF.

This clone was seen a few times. The DNA of the CDR3 is TGCGCCAGCAGCCAAGATGCTACTAGCGTGAACAATGAGCAGTTCTTC. This encodes CASSQDATSVNNEQFF. V gene TRBV4-3 combines with J gene TRBJ2-1, with TRBD2 matching 7 bases. Germline CDR1 and CDR2: LGHNA and YSLEER. The trim removed 0 bases at V and 5 bases at J, leaving 7 bases unmatched. CDR3 length equals 16 residues.

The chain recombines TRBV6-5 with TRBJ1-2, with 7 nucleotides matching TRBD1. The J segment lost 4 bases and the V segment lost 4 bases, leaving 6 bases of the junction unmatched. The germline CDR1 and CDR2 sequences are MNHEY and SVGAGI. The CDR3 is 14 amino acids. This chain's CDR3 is CASSFGTASYGYTF. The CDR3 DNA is TGTGCCAGCAGTTTTGGGACAGCGTCCTATGGCTACACCTTC.

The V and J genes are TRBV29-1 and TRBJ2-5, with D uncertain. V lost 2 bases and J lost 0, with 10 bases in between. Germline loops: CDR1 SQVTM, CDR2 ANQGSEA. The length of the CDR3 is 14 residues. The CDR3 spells CSVEFVGHQETQYF. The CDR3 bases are TGCAGCGTTGAATTTGTAGGGCACCAAGAGACCCAGTACTTC.